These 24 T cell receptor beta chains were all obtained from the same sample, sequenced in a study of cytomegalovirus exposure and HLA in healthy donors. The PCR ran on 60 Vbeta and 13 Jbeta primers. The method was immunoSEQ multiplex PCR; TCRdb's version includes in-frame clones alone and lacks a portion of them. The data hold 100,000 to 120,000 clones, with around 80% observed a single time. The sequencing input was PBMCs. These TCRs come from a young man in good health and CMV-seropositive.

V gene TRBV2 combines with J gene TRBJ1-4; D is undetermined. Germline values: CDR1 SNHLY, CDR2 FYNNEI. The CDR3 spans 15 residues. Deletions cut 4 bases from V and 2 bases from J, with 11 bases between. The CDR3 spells CASSVLSATNEKLFF. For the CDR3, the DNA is TGTGCCAGCAGTGTTTTAAGCGCCACTAATGAAAAACTGTTTTTT.

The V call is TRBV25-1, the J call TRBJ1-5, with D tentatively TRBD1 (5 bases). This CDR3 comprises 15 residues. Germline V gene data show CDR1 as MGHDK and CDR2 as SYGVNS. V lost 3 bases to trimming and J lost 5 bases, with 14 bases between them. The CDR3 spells CASSEGTNSHQPQHF. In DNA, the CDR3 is TGTGCCAGCAGTGAGGGGACTAACTCCCATCAGCCCCAGCATTTT.

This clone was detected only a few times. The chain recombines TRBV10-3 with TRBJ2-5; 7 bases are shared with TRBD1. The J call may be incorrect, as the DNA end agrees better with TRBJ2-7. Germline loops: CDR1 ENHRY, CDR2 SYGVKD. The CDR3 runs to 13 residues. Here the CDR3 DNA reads TGTGCCATCAGTGAGTTACCAGGGGGCGAGCAGTACTTC. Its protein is CAISELPGGEQYF.

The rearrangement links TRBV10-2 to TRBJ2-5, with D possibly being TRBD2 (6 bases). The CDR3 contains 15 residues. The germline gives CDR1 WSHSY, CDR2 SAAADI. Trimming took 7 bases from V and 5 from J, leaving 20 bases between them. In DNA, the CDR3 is TGCGCCAGCAATGACGGGGGAGCTTCCTGGGAGACCCAGTACTTC. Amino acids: CASNDGGASWETQYF.

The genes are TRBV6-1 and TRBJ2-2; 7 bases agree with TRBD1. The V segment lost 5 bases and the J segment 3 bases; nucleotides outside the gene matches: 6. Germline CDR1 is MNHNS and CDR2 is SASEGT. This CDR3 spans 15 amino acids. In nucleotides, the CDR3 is TGTGCCAGCAGTCATTTTACAGGGGACACCGGGGAGCTGTTTTTT. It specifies CASSHFTGDTGELFF.

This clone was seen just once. This chain's CDR3 is CASRFLVAGVSSGANVLTF. The CDR3 bases are TGTGCAAGTCGCTTTTTAGTAGCGGGGGTCTCCTCTGGGGCCAACGTCCTGACTTTC. V gene TRBV12-2 combines with J gene TRBJ2-6; TRBD2, the table's D call, was not compared with the DNA. TRBV12-2 is annotated as a pseudogene. The CDR3 has 19 residues.

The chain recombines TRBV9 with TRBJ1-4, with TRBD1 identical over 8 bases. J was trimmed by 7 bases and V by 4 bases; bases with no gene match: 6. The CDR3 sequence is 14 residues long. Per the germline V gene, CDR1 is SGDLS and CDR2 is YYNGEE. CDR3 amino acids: CASSMTGVGEKLFF. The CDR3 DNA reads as TGTGCCAGCAGCATGACAGGGGTTGGTGAAAAACTGTTTTTT.

CDR3 sequence reads: CASSQEEGTHLRGYTF. Here the CDR3 DNA reads TGTGCCAGCAGCCAAGAGGAAGGGACACACCTGCGGGGCTACACCTTC. The genes are TRBV4-2 and TRBJ1-2; a possible D gene is TRBD1 (6 bases). Trimming stripped 0 bases from V and 8 bases from J, with 19 bases between. The CDR3 loop spans 16 amino acids. Germline CDR1 LGHNA, CDR2 YNFKEQ.

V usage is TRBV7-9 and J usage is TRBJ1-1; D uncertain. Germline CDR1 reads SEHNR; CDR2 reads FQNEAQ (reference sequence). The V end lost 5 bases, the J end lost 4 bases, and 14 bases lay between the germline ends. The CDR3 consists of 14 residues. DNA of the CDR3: TGTGCCAGCAGCCCAGCATTTTCGGGCACTGAAGCTTTCTTT. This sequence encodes CASSPAFSGTEAFF.

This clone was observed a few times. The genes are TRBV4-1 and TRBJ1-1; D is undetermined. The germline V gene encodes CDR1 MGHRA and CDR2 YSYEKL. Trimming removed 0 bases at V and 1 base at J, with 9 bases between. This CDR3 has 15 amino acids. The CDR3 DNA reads TGCGCCAGCAGCCAAGAGAGAGACAAGAACACTGAAGCTTTCTTT. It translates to CASSQERDKNTEAFF.

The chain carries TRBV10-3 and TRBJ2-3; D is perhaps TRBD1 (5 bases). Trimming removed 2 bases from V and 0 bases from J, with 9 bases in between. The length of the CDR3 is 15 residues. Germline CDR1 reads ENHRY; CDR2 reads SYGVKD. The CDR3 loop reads CAISERAGSTDTQYF. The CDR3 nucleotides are TGTGCCATCAGTGAGAGGGCAGGGAGCACAGATACGCAGTATTTT.

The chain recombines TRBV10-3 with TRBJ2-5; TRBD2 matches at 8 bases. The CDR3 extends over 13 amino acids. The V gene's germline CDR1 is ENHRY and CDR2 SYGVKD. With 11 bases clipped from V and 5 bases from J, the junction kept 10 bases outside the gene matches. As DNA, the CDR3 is TGTGCCTCAGATAGCGGGGTTGGGGAGACCCAGTACTTC. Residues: CASDSGVGETQYF.

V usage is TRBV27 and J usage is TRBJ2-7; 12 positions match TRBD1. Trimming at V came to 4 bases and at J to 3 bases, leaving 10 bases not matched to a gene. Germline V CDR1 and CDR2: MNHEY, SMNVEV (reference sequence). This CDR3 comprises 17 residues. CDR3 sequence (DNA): TGTGCCAGCAGTTCGGGACAGGGGGCCCTCCCTATCTACGAGCAGTACTTC. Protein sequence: CASSSGQGALPIYEQYF.

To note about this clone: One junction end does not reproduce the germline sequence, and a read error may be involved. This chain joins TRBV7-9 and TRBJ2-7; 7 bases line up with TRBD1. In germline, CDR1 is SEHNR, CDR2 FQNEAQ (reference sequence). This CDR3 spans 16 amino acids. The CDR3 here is CSSSFSTGTVSYEQYF. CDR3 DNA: TGTTCCAGCAGCTTCTCCACCGGGACAGTCTCCTACGAGCAGTACTTC. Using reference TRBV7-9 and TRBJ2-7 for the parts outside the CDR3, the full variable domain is DTGVSQNPRHKITKRGQNVTFRCDPISEHNRLYWYRQTLGQGPEFLTYFQNEAQLEKSRLLSDRFSAERPKGSFSTLEIQRTEQGDSAMYLCSSSFSTGTVSYEQYFGPGTRLTVT.

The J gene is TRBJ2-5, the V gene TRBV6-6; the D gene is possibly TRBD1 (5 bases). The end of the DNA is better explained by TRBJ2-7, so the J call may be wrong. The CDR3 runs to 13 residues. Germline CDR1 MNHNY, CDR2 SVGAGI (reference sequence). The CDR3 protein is CASSYQGSYEQYF. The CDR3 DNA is TGTGCCAGCAGTTACCAGGGCTCCTACGAGCAGTACTTC.

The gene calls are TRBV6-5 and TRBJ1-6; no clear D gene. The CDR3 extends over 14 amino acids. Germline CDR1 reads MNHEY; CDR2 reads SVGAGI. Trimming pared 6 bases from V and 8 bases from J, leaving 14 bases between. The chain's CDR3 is CASSPQSGDSPLHF. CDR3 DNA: TGTGCCAGCAGCCCTCAATCAGGCGATTCACCCCTCCACTTT.

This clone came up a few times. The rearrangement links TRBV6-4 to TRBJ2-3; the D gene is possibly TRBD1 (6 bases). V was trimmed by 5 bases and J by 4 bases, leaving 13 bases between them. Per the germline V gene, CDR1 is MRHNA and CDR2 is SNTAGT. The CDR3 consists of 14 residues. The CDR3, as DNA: TGTGCCAGCAGTCAAGGTGGGGGCGCAGATACGCAGTATTTT. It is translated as CASSQGGGADTQYF.

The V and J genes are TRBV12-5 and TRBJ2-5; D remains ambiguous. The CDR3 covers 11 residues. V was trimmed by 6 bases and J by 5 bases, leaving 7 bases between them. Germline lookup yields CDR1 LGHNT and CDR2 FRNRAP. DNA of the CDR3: TGTGCTAGTGGACCACGGGAGACCCAGTACTTC. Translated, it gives CASGPRETQYF.

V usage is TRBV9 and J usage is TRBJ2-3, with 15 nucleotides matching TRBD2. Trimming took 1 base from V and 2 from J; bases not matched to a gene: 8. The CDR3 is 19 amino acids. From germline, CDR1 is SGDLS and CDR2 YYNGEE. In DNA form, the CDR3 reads TGTGCCAGCAGCGTAACACATGGACTAGCGGGGGGGTCCACAGATACGCAGTATTTT. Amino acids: CASSVTHGLAGGSTDTQYF.

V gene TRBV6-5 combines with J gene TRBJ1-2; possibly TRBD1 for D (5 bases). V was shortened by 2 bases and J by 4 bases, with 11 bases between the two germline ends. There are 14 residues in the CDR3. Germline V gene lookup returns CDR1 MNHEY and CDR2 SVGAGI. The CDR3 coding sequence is TGTGCCAGCAGTTACACCAGGGTGGGCTATGGCTACACCTTC. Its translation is CASSYTRVGYGYTF.

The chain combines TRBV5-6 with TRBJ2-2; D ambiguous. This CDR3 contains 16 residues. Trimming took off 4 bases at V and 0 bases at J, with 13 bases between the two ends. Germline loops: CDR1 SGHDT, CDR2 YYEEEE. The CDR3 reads CASSDTKYTNTGELFF. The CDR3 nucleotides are TGTGCCAGCAGCGACACCAAGTACACGAACACCGGGGAGCTGTTTTTT. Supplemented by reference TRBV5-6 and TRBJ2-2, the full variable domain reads DAGVTQSPTHLIKTRGQQVTLRCSPKSGHDTVSWYQQALGQGPQFIFQYYEEEERQRGNFPDRFSGHQFPNYSSELNVNALLLGDSALYLCASSDTKYTNTGELFFGEGSRLTVL.

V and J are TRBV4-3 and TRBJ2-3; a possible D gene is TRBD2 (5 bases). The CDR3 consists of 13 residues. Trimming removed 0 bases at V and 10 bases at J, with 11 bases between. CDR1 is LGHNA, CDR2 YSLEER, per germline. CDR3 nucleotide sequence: TGCGCCAGCAGCCAAGATTTTTTCGGGGCGCAGTATTTT. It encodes CASSQDFFGAQYF.

DNA for the CDR3: TGTGCCAGCAGCCCGAGCTACGAGCAGTACTTC. This encodes CASSPSYEQYF. The chain uses TRBV11-2 and TRBJ2-7; D is ambiguous. V was cut by 5 bases and J by 3 bases, with 5 bases left in between. This CDR3 has 11 amino acids. From germline, CDR1 is SGHAT and CDR2 FQNNGV.

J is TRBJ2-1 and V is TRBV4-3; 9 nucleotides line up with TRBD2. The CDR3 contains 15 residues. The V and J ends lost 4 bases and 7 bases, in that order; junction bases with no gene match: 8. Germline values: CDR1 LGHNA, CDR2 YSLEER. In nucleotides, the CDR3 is TGCGCCAGCAGCCGAGCTAGCGGGGCTGGAAATGAGCAGTTCTTC. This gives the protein CASSRASGAGNEQFF.